The 19 T cell receptor beta chains presented below share a single source sample, sequenced in a study of cytomegalovirus exposure and HLA in healthy donors. The PCR had 60 Vbeta and 13 Jbeta primers. Clones were read by immunoSEQ multiplex PCR, and TCRdb kept only the in-frame ones, dropping some. The sample includes over 200,000 clones, roughly 82% seen only once; the top ten take 5% to 6%. Source material: PBMCs. The source of these receptors is a woman in her forties in good health and CMV-seropositive.

This clone has just one count. The CDR3 region has the DNA TGTGCCAGCAGCTTGTCAGGGGGAACTACCGGGGAGCTGTTTTTT. Protein sequence: CASSLSGGTTGELFF. The rearrangement uses TRBV5-5 and TRBJ2-2; 7 nucleotides line up with TRBD1. CDR1 is SGHKS and CDR2 is YYEKEE in the germline V gene (reference sequence). The CDR3 extends over 15 amino acids. Germline trimming cut 1 base from V and 5 bases from J; bases unmatched to any gene: 5. The whole variable domain, remainder taken from reference TRBV5-5 and TRBJ2-2, is DAGVTQSPTHLIKTRGQQVTLRCSPISGHKSVSWYQQVLGQGPQFIFQYYEKEERGRGNFPDRFSARQFPNYSSELNVNALLLGDSALYLCASSLSGGTTGELFFGEGSRLTVL.

This clone was detected only a few times. V and J are TRBV29-1 and TRBJ1-1; D unresolved. With 0 bases removed from V and 10 bases from J, the gap between germline ends came to 15 bases. CDR1 is SQVTM and CDR2 is ANQGSEA in the germline V gene. This CDR3 is 13 amino acids long. This chain's CDR3 is CSVEDEAPGGAFF. DNA for the CDR3: TGCAGCGTTGAAGATGAGGCCCCGGGAGGAGCTTTCTTT.

The chain uses TRBV2 and TRBJ2-1; TRBD2 matches 10 bases. The CDR3 extends over 14 amino acids. Per germline, CDR1 SNHLY and CDR2 FYNNEI. V gave up 2 bases and J gave up 9 bases; unmatched junction bases: 4. The CDR3 reads CASSERTSGVEQFF. CDR3 coding DNA: TGTGCCAGCAGTGAAAGGACTAGCGGTGTTGAGCAGTTCTTC.

This clone has more than one count but fewer than ten. The rearrangement links TRBV7-9 to TRBJ1-2, with 10 bases lining up with TRBD1. Unmatched junction bases numbered 4, after V lost 4 bases and J lost 2 bases. This CDR3 is built from 15 residues. The V gene's germline CDR1 is SEHNR and CDR2 FQNEAQ (reference sequence). DNA for the CDR3: TGTGCCAGCAGCTCCACGGACAGGGGGAACTATGGCTACACCTTC. This codes for CASSSTDRGNYGYTF.

The chain carries TRBV11-2 and TRBJ2-3; 8 nucleotides line up with TRBD2. The germline V gene encodes CDR1 SGHAT and CDR2 FQNNGV. This CDR3 has 15 amino acids. Unmatched junction bases numbered 3, after V lost 2 bases and J lost 2 bases. The CDR3 region is CASSLSGGATDTQYF. The CDR3 nucleotides read TGTGCCAGCAGCTTATCGGGGGGGGCCACAGATACGCAGTATTTT.

This chain links TRBV6-6 with TRBJ2-7; TRBD1 matches at 9 bases. This CDR3 comprises 16 residues. The germline CDR1 and CDR2 sequences are MNHNY and SVGAGI (reference sequence). The junction had 9 bases not matched to a gene; V was cut back by 4 bases and J by 2 bases. CDR3 sequence: CASSSPPGQGPYEQYF. CDR3 DNA sequence: TGTGCCAGCAGTTCACCACCGGGACAGGGTCCCTACGAGCAGTACTTC.

This clone was observed a few times. The chain links TRBV6-6 to TRBJ1-4; D not certain. The V and J ends lost 5 bases and 6 bases respectively, with 16 bases between them. Per the germline V gene, CDR1 is MNHNY and CDR2 is SVGAGI (reference sequence). This CDR3 has 15 residues. The CDR3 reads CASSGQSSLDEKLFF. The CDR3 DNA follows: TGTGCCAGCAGTGGGCAGTCATCTTTAGATGAAAAACTGTTTTTT.

The rearrangement joins TRBV9 to TRBJ2-3, with 8 bases lining up with TRBD1. V dropped 3 bases and J dropped 1; count of bases not matched to a gene: 4. Germline V gene lookup returns CDR1 SGDLS and CDR2 YYNGEE. The length of the CDR3 is 15 residues. The CDR3 coding sequence is TGTGCCAGCAGCGCGGACAGGGTGGGCACAGATACGCAGTATTTT. It translates to CASSADRVGTDTQYF.

The CDR3 region is CASSVAQGAVSEQYF. In nucleotides, the CDR3 is TGTGCCAGCAGCGTAGCCCAGGGGGCAGTCTCCGAGCAGTACTTC. The gene calls are TRBV9 and TRBJ2-7; TRBD1 matches 8 bases. This CDR3 has 15 residues. Germline CDR1 SGDLS, CDR2 YYNGEE. Trimming removed 0 bases from V and 6 bases from J; junction bases left unmatched: 8.

CDR3 sequence: CATLAGGYEQYF. The CDR3 DNA reads as TGTGCCACACTAGCGGGGGGCTACGAGCAGTACTTC. This sequence joins TRBV6-5 and TRBJ2-7; 12 nucleotides align to TRBD2. The CDR3 loop spans 12 amino acids. Looked up from germline, CDR1 is MNHEY and CDR2 is SVGAGI. The V and J ends lost 10 bases and 3 bases, in that order; junction bases with no gene match: 1.

This chain joins TRBV25-1 and TRBJ2-1, with a weak D call TRBD2 (6 bases). This CDR3 has 15 residues. Germline loops: CDR1 MGHDK, CDR2 SYGVNS. Trimming cost V 4 bases and J 8 bases, with 18 bases left between them. DNA for the CDR3: TGTGCCAGCAGTGGGACCTCTAGCGTTAACGATGAGCAGTTCTTC. Translating it yields CASSGTSSVNDEQFF.

V and J are TRBV25-1 and TRBJ1-5; the D is unclear. Trimming cost V 3 bases and J 4 bases, with 13 bases left between them. The CDR3 consists of 15 residues. Germline loops: CDR1 MGHDK, CDR2 SYGVNS. The CDR3 here is CASSESRHPNQPQHF. CDR3 in DNA: TGTGCCAGCAGTGAGTCTCGACACCCAAATCAGCCCCAGCATTTT.

V usage is TRBV7-2 and J usage is TRBJ2-1; D unclear. CDR1 SGHTA and CDR2 FQGNSA come from the germline V gene. The CDR3 covers 13 residues. V lost 5 bases to trimming and J lost 2 bases, with 7 bases between them. CDR3 coding DNA: TGTGCCAGCAGCATAACGGCCTACAATGAGCAGTTCTTC. It codes for CASSITAYNEQFF.

In DNA, the CDR3 is TGTGCCAGCAGATTATATGAGGGACAGTATTTT. Translation gives CASRLYEGQYF. The chain employs TRBV6-1 and TRBJ2-3; weak D call: TRBD2 (5 bases). The CDR3 sequence is 11 residues long. V lost 6 bases to trimming and J lost 12 bases, with 13 bases between them. Germline V gives CDR1 MNHNS, CDR2 SASEGT.

The chain uses TRBV5-1 and TRBJ2-1; 8 bases align to TRBD2. Germline V gene sequence: CDR1 SGHRS, CDR2 YFSETQ. V shed 4 bases and J 4 bases; nucleotides not matched to a gene: 4. The CDR3 spans 14 residues. The CDR3 here is CASSQRGSYNEQFF. For the CDR3, the DNA is TGCGCCAGCAGCCAGCGGGGGAGTTACAATGAGCAGTTCTTC.

The CDR3 coding sequence is TGTGCCAGCCTAAGTCAGGGGAACACTGAAGCTTTCTTT. Translating gives CASLSQGNTEAFF. The chain is built from TRBV25-1 and TRBJ1-1, with D perhaps TRBD1 (5 bases). Per the germline V gene, CDR1 is MGHDK and CDR2 is SYGVNS. V was clipped by 8 bases and J by 1 base, with 11 bases between them. The CDR3 is made up of 13 amino acids.

This chain uses TRBV6-1 with TRBJ2-7, with a tentative D call TRBD2 (5 bases). Germline lookup yields CDR1 MNHNS and CDR2 SASEGT. The CDR3 runs 12 residues. The V gene lost 5 bases and the J gene lost 12 bases, with 17 bases spanning the gap. The CDR3 DNA reads TGTGCCAGCAGTCAATCCCTCCGGGGTGGGTACTTC. This sequence encodes CASSQSLRGGYF.

V gene TRBV25-1 combines with J gene TRBJ2-3; TRBD1 agrees at 7 bases. Germline CDR1 MGHDK, CDR2 SYGVNS. Trimming at V came to 6 bases and at J to 4 bases, leaving 4 bases not matched to a gene. The CDR3 extends over 13 amino acids. The CDR3 nucleotides are TGTGCCAGCAGAGACAGGGTTGCAGATACGCAGTATTTT. Encoded protein: CASRDRVADTQYF.

This chain links TRBV6-5 with TRBJ1-6, with 8 bases lining up with TRBD1. The CDR3 length is 12 residues. V was clipped by 6 bases and J by 14 bases; unmatched bases: 6. The germline CDR1 and CDR2 sequences are MNHEY and SVGAGI. The CDR3 region is CASRPRTGTLHF. The CDR3 DNA reads TGTGCCAGCAGACCCCGGACAGGGACCCTCCACTTT.